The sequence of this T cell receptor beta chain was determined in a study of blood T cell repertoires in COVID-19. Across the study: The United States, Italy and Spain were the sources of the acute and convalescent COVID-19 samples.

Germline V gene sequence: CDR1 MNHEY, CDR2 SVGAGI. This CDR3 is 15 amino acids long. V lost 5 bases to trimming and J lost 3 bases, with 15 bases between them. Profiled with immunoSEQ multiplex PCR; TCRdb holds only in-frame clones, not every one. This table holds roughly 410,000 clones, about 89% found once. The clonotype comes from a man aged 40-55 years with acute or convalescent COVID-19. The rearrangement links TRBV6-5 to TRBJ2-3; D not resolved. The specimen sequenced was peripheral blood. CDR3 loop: CASSRFLPGTDTQYF. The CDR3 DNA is TGTGCCAGCAGTAGGTTCCTCCCCGGGACAGATACGCAGTATTTT.